This T cell receptor (beta chain) was found in a study of T cell changes during pregnancy in multiple sclerosis. Here immunoSEQ multiplex PCR was the method, and the copy in TCRdb shows in-frame clones only, minus some. The sample shows 35,000 to 40,000 clones, around 93% of them seen only once. CDR3 size: 17 residues. With 1 base removed from V and 3 bases from J, the gap between germline ends came to 16 bases. From germline, CDR1 is LGHNT and CDR2 FRNRAP. The clonotype comes from a female donor with multiple sclerosis, enrolled in a pregnancy study. This chain joins TRBV12-5 and TRBJ1-3; maybe TRBD1 (6 bases). This specimen consisted of CD4+ T cells from peripheral blood mononuclear cells, obtained in the second trimester of pregnancy. CDR3 DNA sequence: TGTGCTAGTGGTTTGGGTGGGGGCGACCAAGGTGGAAACACCATATATTTT. Protein product: CASGLGGGDQGGNTIYF.